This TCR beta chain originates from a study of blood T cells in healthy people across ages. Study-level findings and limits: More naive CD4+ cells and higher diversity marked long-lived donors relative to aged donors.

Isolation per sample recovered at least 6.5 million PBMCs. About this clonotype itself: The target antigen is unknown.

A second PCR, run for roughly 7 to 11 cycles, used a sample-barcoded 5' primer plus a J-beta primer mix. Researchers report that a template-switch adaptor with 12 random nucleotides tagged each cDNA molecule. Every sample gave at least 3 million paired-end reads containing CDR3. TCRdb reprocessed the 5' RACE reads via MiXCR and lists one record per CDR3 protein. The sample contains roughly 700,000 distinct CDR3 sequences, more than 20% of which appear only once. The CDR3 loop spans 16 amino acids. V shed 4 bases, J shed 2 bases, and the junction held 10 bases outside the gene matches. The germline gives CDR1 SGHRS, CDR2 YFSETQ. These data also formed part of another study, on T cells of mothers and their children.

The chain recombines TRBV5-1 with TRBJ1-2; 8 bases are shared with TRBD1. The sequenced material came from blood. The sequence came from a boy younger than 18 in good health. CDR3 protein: CASSPNTGQANYGYTF. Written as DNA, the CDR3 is TGCGCCAGCAGCCCTAATACGGGACAGGCGAACTATGGCTACACCTTC. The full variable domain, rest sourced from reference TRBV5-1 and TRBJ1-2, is KAGVTQTPRYLIKTRGQQVTLSCSPISGHRSVSWYQQTPGQGLQFLFEYFSETQRNKGNFPGRFSGRQFSNSRSEMNVSTLELGDSALYLCASSPNTGQANYGYTFGSGTRLTVV.